The 26 T cell receptor beta chains in this list originate from one sample, sequenced in a study of shared clonotypes between healthy human individuals. Profiled with immunoSEQ multiplex PCR; TCRdb holds only in-frame clones, not every one. The table includes about 2.3 million clones, 85% to 95% detected once. Sequencing input: naive CD4+ T cells from PBMCs. Subset reported: CD45RA+ positively selected. Receptor source: a young man in good health. Some clones in this sample may be carry-over from other donors' samples.

The rearrangement links TRBV6-5 to TRBJ2-7; TRBD2 is a possible D gene (5 bases). This CDR3 spans 15 amino acids. Trimming left V 0 bases short and J 2 bases short, with 11 bases between. Germline CDR1 reads MNHEY; CDR2 reads SVGAGI. For the CDR3, the DNA is TGTGCCAGCAGTTACTCCTACGGACTGCCCTACGAGCAGTACTTC. This sequence encodes CASSYSYGLPYEQYF.

The V call is TRBV6-1, the J call TRBJ2-7; 7 bases map to TRBD1. The V gene's germline CDR1 is MNHNS and CDR2 SASEGT. The CDR3 contains 14 residues. V dropped 8 bases and J dropped 5; count of bases not matched to a gene: 12. In DNA, the CDR3 is TGTGCCAGCGGTCTCTGGACAGGATTAGACGAGCAGTACTTC. Its protein product is CASGLWTGLDEQYF.

V and J are TRBV10-3 and TRBJ2-7, with 9 positions matching TRBD1. Trimming removed 7 bases from V and 4 bases from J; junction bases left unmatched: 8. This CDR3 has 14 residues. Germline loops: CDR1 ENHRY, CDR2 SYGVKD. CDR3 nucleotides: TGTGCCATCAACCCGGGACAGGGACGTTACGAGCAGTACTTC. Its protein is CAINPGQGRYEQYF.

The chain uses TRBV7-3 and TRBJ2-1; 10 bases are shared with TRBD2. Trimming cost V 5 bases and J 10 bases; bases outside gene matches: 11. Germline CDR1 is SGHTA and CDR2 is FQGTGA. The CDR3 runs 15 residues. The CDR3 loop is CASSTQLAGVDEQFF. CDR3 nucleotide sequence: TGTGCCAGCAGCACCCAGCTAGCGGGAGTGGACGAGCAGTTCTTC.

The J gene is TRBJ1-1, the V gene TRBV5-1; TRBD1 matches at 10 bases. The junction had 4 bases not matched to a gene; V was cut back by 0 bases and J by 5 bases. The germline CDR1 and CDR2 sequences are SGHRS and YFSETQ. The CDR3 loop spans 15 amino acids. The CDR3 loop is CASSLEGDRGTEAFF. As DNA, the CDR3 is TGCGCCAGCAGCTTGGAGGGGGACAGGGGAACTGAAGCTTTCTTT.

This clone appeared a single time. The V and J genes are TRBV6-6 and TRBJ2-7, with no clear D. Germline values: CDR1 MNHNY, CDR2 SVGAGI (reference sequence). The CDR3 extends over 14 amino acids. The V and J ends lost 8 bases and 7 bases respectively, with 21 bases between them. The CDR3 here is CASGTSSSAWEQYF. The CDR3 nucleotides read TGTGCCAGCGGTACGTCATCCTCTGCGTGGGAGCAGTACTTC.

The chain couples TRBV30 to TRBJ2-7, with D possibly called TRBD1 or TRBD2 (5 bases each). Germline V gives CDR1 GTSNPN, CDR2 SVGIG (reference sequence). CDR3 size: 12 residues. The V end was cut by 4 bases, the J end by 2 bases, with 9 bases between. The CDR3 protein is CAWTRGPYEQYF. CDR3 DNA: TGTGCCTGGACAAGGGGACCCTACGAGCAGTACTTC.

The chain carries TRBV7-3 and TRBJ2-3; unclear D gene. Germline V gene data show CDR1 as SGHTA and CDR2 as FQGTGA. This CDR3 contains 12 residues. V was clipped by 4 bases and J by 8 bases, with 10 bases between them. The chain's CDR3 is CASSSPSGTQYF. CDR3 DNA: TGTGCCAGCAGCTCCCCTAGTGGTACGCAGTATTTT.

This clone was seen more than once but under ten times. Within the sample, other DNA sequences also encode this same CDR3. The chain is built from TRBV28 and TRBJ1-2; 7 positions match TRBD1. Germline values: CDR1 MDHEN, CDR2 SYDVKM. The CDR3 has 12 residues. V lost 3 bases, J lost 5 bases, and 0 bases stayed unmatched. The CDR3: CASSLGQYGYTF. In DNA form, the CDR3 reads TGTGCCAGCAGTTTGGGACAGTATGGCTACACCTTC.

The CDR3 bases are TGCGCCAGCAGTGAGGCGGGAGGGCCAACAGATACGCAGTATTTT. Protein product: CASSEAGGPTDTQYF. This chain uses TRBV10-1 with TRBJ2-3; 9 bases align to TRBD2. There are 15 residues in the CDR3. V shed 2 bases and J 3 bases; nucleotides not matched to a gene: 3. Per germline, CDR1 WNHNN and CDR2 SYGVQD (reference sequence).

This rearrangement joins TRBV28 to TRBJ2-1; tentatively, D is TRBD2 (6 bases). The germline CDR1 and CDR2 sequences are MDHEN and SYDVKM. V lost 4 bases to trimming and J lost 0 bases, with 25 bases between them. The CDR3 consists of 20 residues. The CDR3 here is CASSSPRGTQGLRSYNEQFF. The DNA for the CDR3 is TGTGCCAGCAGTTCCCCCCGCGGGACGCAAGGGCTTCGCTCCTACAATGAGCAGTTCTTC.

V gene TRBV19 combines with J gene TRBJ2-5; D might be TRBD1 or TRBD2, each matching 6 bases. The CDR3 loop spans 14 amino acids. CDR1 is LNHDA and CDR2 is SQIVND in the germline V gene (reference sequence). Trimming removed 7 bases at V and 0 bases at J, with 12 bases between. CDR3 sequence reads: CASKGGWNQETQYF. DNA for the CDR3: TGTGCCAGTAAGGGGGGATGGAACCAAGAGACCCAGTACTTC. Based on the CDR3 plus reference TRBV19 and TRBJ2-5, the full variable domain is DGGITQSPKYLFRKEGQNVTLSCEQNLNHDAMYWYRQDPGQGLRLIYYSQIVNDFQKGDIAEGYSVSREKKESFPLTVTSAQKNPTAFYLCASKGGWNQETQYFGPGTRLLVL.

This clone came up a few times. The same CDR3 also results from other DNA sequences found in this sample. This chain links TRBV15 with TRBJ2-7; D gene ambiguous. This CDR3 is built from 11 residues. CDR1 LNHNV and CDR2 YYDKDF come from the germline V gene (reference sequence). Trimming left V 3 bases short and J 4 bases short, with 4 bases between. CDR3 in amino acids: CATSRGYEQYF. In DNA form, the CDR3 reads TGTGCCACCAGCAGGGGATACGAGCAGTACTTC.

The V and J genes are TRBV28 and TRBJ1-5; TRBD1 might be the D (6 bases). V lost 5 bases to trimming and J lost 1 base, with 18 bases between them. CDR3 length equals 17 residues. Germline V gives CDR1 MDHEN, CDR2 SYDVKM. DNA of the CDR3: TGTGCCAGCAGTCGCTCCTACAGGGATGGGAGCAATCAGCCCCAGCATTTT. This sequence encodes CASSRSYRDGSNQPQHF.

The chain links TRBV9 to TRBJ2-7; tentative D call: TRBD1 (6 bases). Germline CDR1 is SGDLS and CDR2 is YYNGEE. The CDR3 runs to 15 residues. Trimming shortened V by 0 bases and J by 2 bases, and 12 bases separated the two germline ends. CDR3 in DNA: TGTGCCAGCAGCGTAGGGCAGGGGCCAGCCTACGAGCAGTACTTC. It encodes CASSVGQGPAYEQYF.

As for this clone: At the DNA level, this CDR3 is encoded by other sequences in the same sample as well. The chain couples TRBV7-9 to TRBJ1-1, with D uncertain. The germline gives CDR1 SEHNR, CDR2 FQNEAQ (reference sequence). The V end lost 1 base, the J end lost 6 bases, and 6 bases lay between the germline ends. The CDR3 is 12 residues long. The CDR3 reads CASSLVGAEAFF. CDR3 DNA: TGTGCCAGCAGCTTAGTTGGGGCTGAAGCTTTCTTT.

The chain is built from TRBV7-2 and TRBJ2-1, with D perhaps matching TRBD1 (6 bases). The V gene's germline CDR1 is SGHTA and CDR2 FQGNSA. Deletions cut 7 bases from V and 2 bases from J, with 15 bases between. This CDR3 contains 15 residues. Here the CDR3 DNA reads TGTGCCAGCACCGACCCCGGGACACCCTACAATGAGCAGTTCTTC. Its protein is CASTDPGTPYNEQFF.

The chain employs TRBV18 and TRBJ1-3, with D maybe TRBD1 (6 bases). V lost 1 base and J lost 1, with 17 bases in between. Germline values: CDR1 KGHSH, CDR2 LQKENI. The length of the CDR3 is 18 residues. The CDR3 loop is CASSPLARTEGSGNTIYF. Here the CDR3 DNA reads TGTGCCAGCTCACCACTTGCGAGGACAGAGGGATCTGGAAACACCATATATTTT.

This clone was seen once. The V and J genes are TRBV9 and TRBJ2-1; D is possibly TRBD1 or TRBD2 (6 bases each). Trimming cost V 3 bases and J 2 bases, with 9 bases left between them. The CDR3 runs 14 residues. Germline V gene sequence: CDR1 SGDLS, CDR2 YYNGEE. In DNA form, the CDR3 reads TGTGCCAGCAGCGGGGGGGCAGCCTACAATGAGCAGTTCTTC. Translated: CASSGGAAYNEQFF.

The chain has TRBV7-3 and TRBJ2-2; 7 nucleotides agree with TRBD1. Germline CDR1 and CDR2: SGHTA and FQGTGA. The CDR3 contains 15 residues. The trim removed 5 bases at V and 5 bases at J, leaving 8 bases unmatched. This CDR3 is CASSPLTGTTGELFF. CDR3 sequence (DNA): TGTGCCAGCAGCCCCCTGACAGGGACAACCGGGGAGCTGTTTTTT.

The V call is TRBV18, the J call TRBJ2-1, with D uncertain. The CDR3 spans 16 residues. V was pared by 4 bases and J by 3 bases, with 16 bases between. The germline V gene encodes CDR1 KGHSH and CDR2 LQKENI. The CDR3 spells CASSLLAIMSYNEQFF. DNA of the CDR3: TGTGCCAGCTCACTTTTGGCCATAATGAGCTACAATGAGCAGTTCTTC.

The rearrangement links TRBV15 to TRBJ1-2; D is uncertain. Germline CDR1 and CDR2: LNHNV and YYDKDF (reference sequence). CDR3 size: 15 residues. Deletions cut 4 bases from V and 4 bases from J, with 16 bases between. The CDR3 region is CATSKPTGSSYGYTF. The CDR3 nucleotides are TGTGCCACCAGCAAGCCAACCGGGTCCTCCTATGGCTACACCTTC.

The V gene is TRBV19, the J gene TRBJ2-1; 8 bases are shared with TRBD1. Germline V gives CDR1 LNHDA, CDR2 SQIVND (reference sequence). Trimming cost V 10 bases and J 9 bases; bases outside gene matches: 20. This CDR3 contains 16 residues. Here the CDR3 reads CATADFLDRASAEQFF. The DNA for the CDR3 is TGTGCCACCGCGGACTTTCTGGACAGGGCATCGGCTGAGCAGTTCTTC.

The V gene is TRBV4-1, the J gene TRBJ2-3, with 10 positions matching TRBD2. The germline V gene has CDR1 MGHRA and CDR2 YSYEKL. The CDR3 length is 17 residues. V shed 0 bases, J shed 4 bases, and the junction held 7 bases outside the gene matches. The CDR3: CASSQDRSGRQADTQYF. The DNA of the CDR3 is TGCGCCAGCAGCCAAGATCGTAGCGGGAGGCAAGCAGATACGCAGTATTTT.

V is TRBV6-6 and J is TRBJ1-5; D is uncertain. The CDR3 spans 13 residues. CDR1 MNHNY and CDR2 SVGAGI come from the germline V gene (reference sequence). V lost 0 bases to trimming and J lost 7 bases, with 7 bases between them. CDR3 protein: CASSYSKGQPQHF. In DNA, the CDR3 is TGTGCCAGCAGTTACTCGAAAGGGCAGCCCCAGCATTTT.

This clone was observed a single time. The rearrangement uses TRBV21-1 and TRBJ1-2. TRBV21-1 is a pseudogene segment. The CDR3 has 14 residues. DNA for the CDR3: TGTGCCAGCAGCAAGGAGCGGGGGTCGGGTGGCTACACCTTC. Its translation: CASSKERGSGGYTF.